The rows below give T cell receptor beta chains drawn from one sample of a study of vaccination effects on CD4 cells after COVID-19. Using immunoSEQ multiplex PCR, the repertoire was profiled, and TCRdb retains in-frame clones only, with some absent. The data hold under 55,000 clones, with around 79% observed a single time. Which antigens these TCRs recognize remains unknown. The sample here was CD4+ T cells from PBMCs cultured with a peptide pool, taken before COVID-19 vaccination. These receptors were taken from a human donor who had a prior SARS-CoV-2 infection. Both conserved end residues are part of each CDR3. Each record gives: V gene, D gene, J gene, clone size, CDR3 DNA, CDR3 protein. D genes are given only for firm matches. Only part of the rows carry a size: once, few, many, or a class if the clone is expanded.

V: TRBV2
D: -
J: TRBJ2-7
size: -
DNA: TGTGCCACCAAGTTAGGCCCACTCCGCAAGCTCTACGAGCAGTACTTC
CDR3: CATKLGPLRKLYEQYF

V: TRBV9
D: TRBD2
J: TRBJ2-1
size: -
DNA: TGTGCCAGCAGCCCAAGTAGTCGTGGAGTAGCGGGGGGGCGGTTCAATGAGCAGTTCTTC
CDR3: CASSPSSRGVAGGRFNEQFF

V: TRBV9
D: TRBD2
J: TRBJ2-1
size: -
DNA: TGTGCCAGCAGCGTACGCGGGACTAGGGACAATGAGCAGTTCTTC
CDR3: CASSVRGTRDNEQFF

V: TRBV2
D: -
J: TRBJ1-5
size: -
DNA: TGTGCCAGCCACCGAGACAATCAGCCCCAGCATTTT
CDR3: CASHRDNQPQHF

V: TRBV10-3
D: -
J: TRBJ2-3
size: -
DNA: TGTGCCATCAGTCGCCTCAAGGCAGATACGCAGTATTTT
CDR3: CAISRLKADTQYF

V: TRBV7-2
D: TRBD2
J: TRBJ2-2
size: few
DNA: TGTGCCAGCAGCTTAGACGGGGGGGCGAACACCGGGGAGCTGTTTTTT
CDR3: CASSLDGGANTGELFF

V: TRBV6-5
D: -
J: TRBJ1-1
size: -
DNA: TGTGCCAGCAGTTACTCGGTCTTTACTGAAGCTTTCTTT
CDR3: CASSYSVFTEAFF

V: TRBV7-9
D: TRBD1
J: TRBJ2-7
size: -
DNA: TGTGCCAGCAGCCCGGACAGGGCTACCTACGAGCAGTACTTC
CDR3: CASSPDRATYEQYF

V: TRBV2
D: TRBD1
J: TRBJ1-1
size: few
DNA: TGTGCCAGCAGTGTCGGGACAGGGTCCACTGAAGCTTTCTTT
CDR3: CASSVGTGSTEAFF

V: TRBV7-3
D: -
J: TRBJ2-5
size: -
DNA: TGTGCCAGCAGCTTACGCAGGGACGAGACCCAGTACTTC
CDR3: CASSLRRDETQYF